This TCR beta chain was found in a study of CD4 T cells in relation to SARS-CoV-2 and coronaviruses. About the research overall: After about nine days of antigen culture, PBMC TCR beta CDR3s were sequenced.

V was clipped by 5 bases and J by 0 bases, with 7 bases between them. Per germline, CDR1 MNHEY and CDR2 SVGAGI. The CDR3 is 13 amino acids. TCRdb's table, derived via immunoSEQ multiplex PCR, lists solely in-frame clones and lacks some. The data hold about 29,000 clones, with around 76% observed a single time. This clone has more than one count but fewer than ten. The antigen is undetermined. Before the COVID-19 pandemic, during about 2011-2019, CD4+ T cells were taken from unexposed donors. After ten to eleven days of culture, CD4+ T cells were isolated. The sequenced material came from CD4+ T cells from PBMCs, cultured in vitro. The source is a human donor in good health. V usage is TRBV6-5 and J usage is TRBJ1-1; unclear D gene. The CDR3 is CASSLMLNTEAFF. The CDR3 DNA follows: TGTGCCAGCAGTCTTATGCTGAACACTGAAGCTTTCTTT.